The clone carrying this T cell receptor beta chain has a single count. Participants came from about two dozen US areas, aged roughly 18 to 95 years. Before they entered the study, exposed participants had met a COVID-19 case within 2 weeks. The data are from a study of blood T cell repertoires in COVID-19. Study at large: The cDNA or gDNA used as material had been derived from T cells, B-cell-depleted T cells, or PBMCs.

Produced via immunoSEQ multiplex PCR; TCRdb's table is partial and in-frame only. The sample holds 220,000 or so clones, 90% seen once. V was shortened by 5 bases and J by 2 bases, with 10 bases between the two germline ends. The length of the CDR3 is 13 residues. From germline, CDR1 is SGHDT and CDR2 YYEEEE. The specimen sequenced was PBMCs or T cells enriched from blood (not recorded which). V usage is TRBV5-6 and J usage is TRBJ1-2, with a possible D match to TRBD1 (5 bases). The receptor was derived from a man aged 30 to 45 who had been exposed to COVID-19. The CDR3 nucleotides read TGTGCCAGCAGTTACACAGGAAACTATGGCTACACCTTC. Its protein is CASSYTGNYGYTF.